This T cell receptor (beta chain) was retrieved from a study of response to subunit inactivated influenza vaccine. TCRdb re-derived calls from the RT-PCR reads in MiXCR, one entry per CDR3 protein. Among 500,000 to 600,000 distinct CDR3 sequences listed, approximately 10% were seen once. Germline V lookup: CDR1 KGHDR, CDR2 SFDVKD. The CDR3 has 14 amino acids. The germline V and J ends were trimmed by 12 bases and 0 bases, with 13 bases remaining between them. This clonotype was detected only a few times. The sample also formed part of further work on T cells expressing NK-cell markers. Per that paper: Researchers built TCR beta cDNA using 5'RACE template switching with UMIs. The sequencing cohort of eight donors included seven HCMV-seropositive individuals and one seronegative individual. Among the experiments, several used an anti-gamma-delta TCR antibody to restrict sorting to alpha-beta TCR T cells. The study found dominant NKG2C+ clonotypes at about 1.0-7.0% of CD8+ T cells in about six donors. HCMV specificity of the expanded NKG2C+ T cell clones stayed unclear.

The J gene is TRBJ2-2, the V gene TRBV24-1; D is perhaps TRBD1 or TRBD2 (6 bases each). Sample: PBMCs from blood, taken on the day of vaccination. The receptor's source is a man aged 45-65 years who received an inactivated influenza vaccine. The CDR3 sequence: CASEGQTNTGELFF. In DNA form, the CDR3 reads TGTGCCTCGGAGGGACAAACGAACACCGGGGAGCTGTTTTTT.